These T cell receptor beta chains were read from a single sample in a study of Graves' ophthalmopathy and Graves' hyperthyroidism. TCRdb called the multiplex PCR reads again in MiXCR, with one record for every CDR3 protein. The table records 650,000 to 900,000 distinct CDR3 sequences, 40% of them present only once. Material: peripheral blood. All receptors derive from an adult man with Graves' ophthalmopathy. Each CDR3 is given with its conserved first and last residue. The order of the fields is clone size, V gene, D gene, J gene, CDR3 DNA, CDR3 protein. A D gene is named only where the DNA matches it firmly. The size field is filled for only some rows; it gives once, few, many or a size class.

>.|TRBV11-2|.|TRBJ2-2
TGTGCCAGCAGCCATGCCGCGAACACCGGGGAGCTGTTTTTT
CASSHAANTGELFF
>.|TRBV7-8|.|TRBJ2-7
TGTGCCAGCAGCTTAACCCCAGGAATCAAGTACTTC
CASSLTPGIKYF
>many|TRBV10-3|.|TRBJ1-1
TGTGCCATCAGTGGACCGGGACAGAACACTGAAGCTTTCTTT
CAISGPGQNTEAFF
>.|TRBV9|.|TRBJ1-5
TGTGCCAGCAGCGTAGATGGGTTGAGCAATCAGCCCCAGCATTTT
CASSVDGLSNQPQHF
>many|TRBV2|.|TRBJ2-2
TGTGCCAGCAGTGTCCATTACACCGGGGAGCTGTTTTTT
CASSVHYTGELFF
>few|TRBV7-9|.|TRBJ2-7
TGTGCCAGCAGCTTAACCAAGGGTTACGAGCAGTACTTC
CASSLTKGYEQYF
>few|TRBV14|TRBD2|TRBJ2-5
TGTGCCAGCAGCCAAGATCGGGGGGGTCTATCCAAAGAGACCCAGTACTTC
CASSQDRGGLSKETQYF
>.|TRBV20-1|.|TRBJ2-3
TGCAGTGCTAGAAGAACTGCAGATACGCAGTATTTT
CSARRTADTQYF
>many|TRBV29-1|.|TRBJ1-2
TGCAGCGTGGGATCGTCCTATGGCTACACCTTC
CSVGSSYGYTF
>.|TRBV4-3|.|TRBJ2-5
TGCGCCAGCAGCCTTAGCGGAGCCTACCAAGGGACCCAGTACTTC
CASSLSGAYQGTQYF
>.|TRBV24-1|.|TRBJ2-2
TGTGCCACCAGTGAACCGGGCTACACCGGGGAGCTGTTTTTT
CATSEPGYTGELFF
>.|TRBV25-1|.|TRBJ1-5
TGTGCCAGCAGCCCGTCCGGGGGCAGTCAGCCCCAGCATTTT
CASSPSGGSQPQHF
>few|TRBV6-4|.|TRBJ1-4
TGTGCCAGCAGTACCGGACGGGATGATGAAAAACTGTTTTTT
CASSTGRDDEKLFF
>once|TRBV10-3|.|TRBJ1-6
TGTGCCATCAGTTACTCGTACAGAAATAATTCACCCCTCCACTTT
CAISYSYRNNSPLHF
>.|TRBV24-1|.|TRBJ2-5
TGTGCCACCAGTGATTCACGGGGAGTAGCGGCCCAAGAGACCCAGTACTTC
CATSDSRGVAAQETQYF
>.|TRBV20-1|TRBD2|TRBJ2-7
TGCAGTGCTAGGGGCCAGCGGGGAGCCTACGAGCAGTACTTC
CSARGQRGAYEQYF
>few|TRBV2|.|TRBJ2-7
TGTGCCAGCAGCTTAGACATCGGAACCTACGAGCAGTACTTC
CASSLDIGTYEQYF
>.|TRBV12-3/TRBV12-4|TRBD1|TRBJ1-2
TGTGCCAGCAGCCAAGGGACAGAAACTAACTATGGCTACACCTTC
CASSQGTETNYGYTF
>once|TRBV11-2|.|TRBJ1-4
TGTGCCAGCAGCTTAGAATCCCCTCTAATCGGCAGCGGGGATGAAAAACTGTTTTTT
CASSLESPLIGSGDEKLFF
>many|TRBV7-2|.|TRBJ1-1
TGTGCCAGCAGCTTTGGGTCTGTTGGGACTGAAGCTTTCTTT
CASSFGSVGTEAFF
>.|TRBV10-3|TRBD1|TRBJ2-6
TGTGCCAGCAAAACAGGGGGCTCTGGGGCCAACGTCCTGACTTTC
CASKTGGSGANVLTF
>many|TRBV9|TRBD2|TRBJ2-7
TGTGCCAGCAGCGGGCGGGAGTTCCCCTACGAGCAGTACTTC
CASSGREFPYEQYF
>few|TRBV7-9|TRBD1|TRBJ2-5
TGTGCCAGCAGCCCCGAGGGGGGACAGGGGGCGAAGACCCAGTACTTC
CASSPEGGQGAKTQYF
>many|TRBV10-3|.|TRBJ1-6
TGTGCCACCCAGGATGGGGGACCTAATAATTCACCCCTCCACTTT
CATQDGGPNNSPLHF
>.|TRBV25-1|.|TRBJ1-4
TGTGCCAGTACCATGACGGGAGGGGGGAATGAAAAAGTGTTTTTT
CASTMTGGGNEKVFF
>few|TRBV19|.|TRBJ1-4
TGTGCCAGTAGTCCTCAACGGGGGACTGATGAAAAACTGTTTTTT
CASSPQRGTDEKLFF
>.|TRBV25-1|.|TRBJ2-2
TGTGCCAGCAGGACTCTTTATCCGGCCGGGGAGCTGTTTTTT
CASRTLYPAGELFF
>.|TRBV7-9|.|TRBJ1-2
TGTGCCAGCAGCTTAGCGGTTTCCAGGGGAGGCTATGGCTACATCTTC
CASSLAVSRGGYGYIF
>many|TRBV10-2|TRBD2|TRBJ2-7
TGCGCCACCGGGACTAGCGTTTACGAGCAGTACTTC
CATGTSVYEQYF
>.|TRBV10-2|TRBD1|TRBJ1-4
TGTGCCAGCACCCAGGGGGCGTCCAATGAAAAACTGTTTTTT
CASTQGASNEKLFF
>.|TRBV25-1|.|TRBJ2-2
TGTGCCAGCAGCCAAGAGGGGAGAGGTAGGACCGGGGAGCTGTTTTTT
CASSQEGRGRTGELFF
>few|TRBV10-2|.|TRBJ1-2
TGCGCCAGCAGTGAGTCAGGGACACCGGCTAACTATGGCTACACCTTC
CASSESGTPANYGYTF
>.|TRBV2|.|TRBJ2-7
TGTGCCAGCAGCCAAGACCGGACGTGGAGCTCCTACGAGCGGTACTTC
CASSQDRTWSSYERYF
>many|TRBV24-1|.|TRBJ2-6
TGTGCCACCAGTGACCCTGGGGGTACCGGGGCCAACGTCCTGACTTTC
CATSDPGGTGANVLTF
>.|TRBV9|.|TRBJ2-6
TGTGCCAGCAGCGTAGACTTGGTGGGTGTCAACGTCCTGACTTTC
CASSVDLVGVNVLTF
>.|TRBV20-1|TRBD1|TRBJ2-7
TGCAGTGCTAGAGATCAGGACAGGGCAAGTTACGAGCAGTACTTC
CSARDQDRASYEQYF
>few|TRBV5-5|TRBD1|TRBJ1-6
TGTGCCAGCAGCTCCAGACAGGGTTTAAATTCACCCCTCCACTTT
CASSSRQGLNSPLHF
>.|TRBV25-1|TRBD2|TRBJ2-7
TGTGCCAGCAGTTACAGTAGCGGGTCGTACTACGAGCAGTACTTC
CASSYSSGSYYEQYF
>.|TRBV7-3|.|TRBJ2-7
TGTGCCAGCAGCTCGGGCAATGCAGACGAGCAGTACTTC
CASSSGNADEQYF
>.|TRBV2|.|TRBJ2-7
TGTGCCAGCGAAGGGTCGGGACACGGCTCCTACGAGCAGTACTTC
CASEGSGHGSYEQYF
>many|TRBV7-9|.|TRBJ1-5
TGTGCCAGCAGCCAACCTGAGGACAGCTCGACCCAGCATTTT
CASSQPEDSSTQHF
>few|TRBV12-3/TRBV12-4|TRBD1|TRBJ1-2
TGTGCCAGCAGTTTCAGTCCCGGGACAGGGTCCAGCTATGGCTACACCTTC
CASSFSPGTGSSYGYTF
>once|TRBV29-1|TRBD1|TRBJ2-5
TGCAGCGTTGGATCCAGGGGGAATCAGCCCCAGTACTTC
CSVGSRGNQPQYF
>.|TRBV5-6|.|TRBJ1-1
TGTGCCAGCAGCTTCTGGGCAGGCCGGGTTCGCACTGAAGCTTTCTTT
CASSFWAGRVRTEAFF
>.|TRBV27|.|TRBJ1-2
TGTGCCAGCAGTTTATCCCACCAGGGAGGGGAAGGCTACACCTTC
CASSLSHQGGEGYTF